The 21 T cell receptor beta chains below all came from one sample that was sequenced in a study of lymphopenia after photon versus proton radiotherapy (dated by TCRdb to the late 2010s). The method was the immunoSEQ multiplex PCR assay. Sourced from immuneACCESS, this table was stored by TCRdb with only in-frame sequences that have V and J called. A share of the clones is absent; for the studies checked, an unresolved V gene accounts for under half, and the remainder has no known explanation. A total of roughly 61,000 clones appear in this sample, about 85% of them only once. Roughly 13% of the sample goes to the ten largest clones. Source: peripheral blood, taken from a patient treated with proton-based radiotherapy. The receptors stem from a man older than 75 with esophageal cancer.

This chain joins TRBV5-4 and TRBJ2-1, with D unclear. The CDR3 is made up of 12 amino acids. Per germline, CDR1 SGHNT and CDR2 YYREEE (reference sequence). The V end lost 2 bases, the J end lost 7 bases, and 7 bases lay between the germline ends. CDR3 region: CASSFTQNEQFF. The CDR3, as DNA: TGTGCCAGCAGCTTCACTCAGAATGAGCAGTTCTTC.

V gene TRBV9 combines with J gene TRBJ2-1; 9 positions agree with TRBD2. The CDR3 spans 15 residues. V shed 0 bases, J shed 4 bases, and the junction held 2 bases outside the gene matches. Germline values: CDR1 SGDLS, CDR2 YYNGEE. The CDR3 here is CASSVGGRGYNEQFF. The CDR3 coding sequence is TGTGCCAGCAGCGTAGGCGGGAGGGGATACAATGAGCAGTTCTTC.

This rearrangement joins TRBV6-1 to TRBJ1-2; TRBD1 matches 9 bases. The CDR3 length is 15 residues. V shed 0 bases, J shed 8 bases, and the junction held 7 bases outside the gene matches. CDR1 is MNHNS, CDR2 SASEGT, per germline. The CDR3 loop reads CASSEAGQGHGGYTF. In DNA, the CDR3 is TGTGCCAGCAGTGAAGCAGGACAGGGGCATGGGGGCTACACCTTC.

This rearrangement joins TRBV9 to TRBJ2-1, with a weak D call TRBD2 (6 bases). Trimming took off 7 bases at V and 6 bases at J, with 20 bases between the two ends. Per the germline V gene, CDR1 is SGDLS and CDR2 is YYNGEE. The CDR3 has 15 amino acids. The CDR3 region has the DNA TGTGCCAGCGCCTTCGGGGGATCGGGACTCAATGAGCAGTTCTTC. This translates into CASAFGGSGLNEQFF. The full variable domain, rest sourced from reference TRBV9 and TRBJ2-1, is DSGVTQTPKHLITATGQRVTLRCSPRSGDLSVYWYQQSLDQGLQFLIQYYNGEERAKGNILERFSAQQFPDLHSELNLSSLELGDSALYFCASAFGGSGLNEQFFGPGTRLTVL.

This rearrangement joins TRBV9 to TRBJ2-1; D is unclear. This CDR3 comprises 16 residues. Germline V gene data show CDR1 as SGDLS and CDR2 as YYNGEE. Between the trimmed V and J ends, which lost 0 bases and 1 base, there was a span of 11 bases. CDR3 DNA: TGTGCCAGCAGCGTAGAGGGCTATTTGTCCTACAATGAGCAGTTCTTC. Protein product: CASSVEGYLSYNEQFF.

J is TRBJ1-3 and V is TRBV7-2; D remains ambiguous. Trimming stripped 3 bases from V and 0 bases from J, with 6 bases between. CDR1 is SGHTA and CDR2 is FQGNSA in the germline V gene. The length of the CDR3 is 14 residues. Written as DNA, the CDR3 is TGTGCCAGCAGCTTTACGGCCTCTGGAAACACCATATATTTT. It translates to CASSFTASGNTIYF.

This rearrangement joins TRBV9 to TRBJ2-2, with 8 bases that match TRBD1. The CDR3 is 15 residues long. Germline CDR1 SGDLS, CDR2 YYNGEE. The junction had 2 bases not matched to a gene; V was cut back by 1 base and J by 3 bases. The CDR3 DNA is TGTGCCAGCAGCGTACACAGGGGGGACACCGGGGAGCTGTTTTTT. It translates to CASSVHRGDTGELFF.

V is TRBV19 and J is TRBJ2-1, with D perhaps assigned TRBD1 or TRBD2 (5 bases each). Per germline, CDR1 LNHDA and CDR2 SQIVND (reference sequence). Trimming took 3 bases from V and 5 from J, leaving 17 bases between them. This CDR3 has 16 amino acids. The CDR3 loop reads CASSILGAASDNEQFF. For the CDR3, the DNA is TGTGCCAGTAGTATTCTCGGGGCGGCGTCCGACAATGAGCAGTTCTTC. The full variable domain, with the rest looked up from reference TRBV19 and TRBJ2-1, is DGGITQSPKYLFRKEGQNVTLSCEQNLNHDAMYWYRQDPGQGLRLIYYSQIVNDFQKGDIAEGYSVSREKKESFPLTVTSAQKNPTAFYLCASSILGAASDNEQFFGPGTRLTVL.

The chain carries TRBV7-9 and TRBJ1-3; D gene ambiguous. CDR1 SEHNR and CDR2 FQNEAQ come from the germline V gene (reference sequence). The CDR3 contains 16 residues. The ends were cut back, 5 bases at V and 1 base at J, with 15 bases in the middle. CDR3 loop: CASSPTTQVSGNTIYF. CDR3 DNA sequence: TGTGCCAGCAGCCCAACCACCCAGGTATCTGGAAACACCATATATTTT.

The rearrangement joins TRBV5-4 to TRBJ2-1; TRBD2 might be the D (7 bases). Trimming shortened V by 3 bases and J by 3 bases, and 19 bases separated the two germline ends. Germline V lookup: CDR1 SGHNT, CDR2 YYREEE (reference sequence). The CDR3 is 17 amino acids. The CDR3 nucleotides are TGTGCCAGCAGCTACGGGGGGCTAGCGGAATACTACAATGAGCAGTTCTTC. The encoded protein is CASSYGGLAEYYNEQFF.

This chain links TRBV4-1 with TRBJ1-3, with D unresolved. Germline V gene data show CDR1 as MGHRA and CDR2 as YSYEKL. Trimming took 2 bases from V and 0 from J, leaving 20 bases between them. This CDR3 region has 19 residues. This CDR3 reads CASSQLGRGRSPSGNTIYF. Written as DNA, the CDR3 is TGCGCCAGCAGCCAACTTGGTCGAGGACGGTCGCCCTCTGGAAACACCATATATTTT.

The rearrangement links TRBV18 to TRBJ2-1, with TRBD1 matching over 7 bases. The CDR3 spans 15 residues. Germline loops: CDR1 KGHSH, CDR2 LQKENI. With 3 bases clipped from V and 2 bases from J, the junction kept 4 bases outside the gene matches. Here the CDR3 reads CASSPGQGAYNEQFF. The CDR3 bases are TGTGCCAGCTCACCGGGTCAGGGGGCCTACAATGAGCAGTTCTTC.

The V and J genes are TRBV6-1 and TRBJ2-7, with 7 bases identical to TRBD1. Germline loops: CDR1 MNHNS, CDR2 SASEGT. CDR3 length: 15 residues. The junction had 10 bases not matched to a gene; V was cut back by 5 bases and J by 3 bases. The chain's CDR3 is CASSFNRDSVYEQYF. In DNA, the CDR3 is TGTGCCAGCAGTTTTAACCGGGACAGTGTCTACGAGCAGTACTTC.

In this sample, this clone turned up once. V gene TRBV4-3 combines with J gene TRBJ2-3; 10 nucleotides agree with TRBD2. This CDR3 spans 16 amino acids. J lost 1 base, V lost 1 base, and 2 bases had no gene match. Germline V gene data show CDR1 as LGHNA and CDR2 as YSLEER. DNA of the CDR3: TGCGCCAGCAGCCAAGCTAGCGGGGGCGGCACAGATACGCAGTATTTT. Protein: CASSQASGGGTDTQYF.

This chain connects TRBV7-9 to TRBJ2-2, with D perhaps matching TRBD1 (6 bases). V was pared by 4 bases and J by 0 bases, with 15 bases between. Germline V gives CDR1 SEHNR, CDR2 FQNEAQ (reference sequence). The CDR3 has 17 amino acids. CDR3 sequence reads: CASSSRTEQANTGELFF. CDR3 bases: TGTGCCAGCAGCTCTCGGACAGAACAAGCGAACACCGGGGAGCTGTTTTTT. The entire variable domain, with the rest obtained from reference TRBV7-9 and TRBJ2-2, is as follows: DTGVSQNPRHKITKRGQNVTFRCDPISEHNRLYWYRQTLGQGPEFLTYFQNEAQLEKSRLLSDRFSAERPKGSFSTLEIQRTEQGDSAMYLCASSSRTEQANTGELFFGEGSRLTVL.

The J gene is TRBJ2-7, the V gene TRBV14, with D hard to call. The CDR3 contains 13 residues. Germline V CDR1 and CDR2: SGHDN, FVKESK. V lost 1 base and J 3 bases, leaving 7 bases between the germline ends. CDR3 in amino acids: CASSQAPYYEQYF. In DNA form, the CDR3 reads TGTGCCAGCAGCCAAGCGCCTTACTACGAGCAGTACTTC. The full variable domain, completed using reference TRBV14 and TRBJ2-7, is EAGVTQFPSHSVIEKGQTVTLRCDPISGHDNLYWYRRVMGKEIKFLLHFVKESKQDESGMPNNRFLAERTGGTYSTLKVQPAELEDSGVYFCASSQAPYYEQYFGPGTRLTVT.

The chain combines TRBV5-4 with TRBJ2-7; D is ambiguous. Trimming removed 0 bases from V and 6 bases from J, with 10 bases in between. The CDR3 covers 13 residues. Per germline, CDR1 SGHNT and CDR2 YYREEE (reference sequence). CDR3 sequence reads: CASSLGSSFEQYF. DNA for the CDR3: TGTGCCAGCAGCTTGGGAAGCAGCTTCGAGCAGTACTTC.

The chain recombines TRBV6-5 with TRBJ1-2; D gene ambiguous. Germline lookup yields CDR1 MNHEY and CDR2 SVGAGI. CDR3 length: 12 residues. V lost 2 bases and J lost 5, with 6 bases in between. CDR3 coding DNA: TGTGCCAGCAGTTACAGGGATTATGGCTACACCTTC. It encodes CASSYRDYGYTF.

This clone occurred once. The genes are TRBV18 and TRBJ2-7; TRBD1 matches at 8 bases. CDR1 and CDR2 (germline): KGHSH, LQKENI. V gave up 2 bases and J gave up 0 bases; unmatched junction bases: 3. The CDR3 is made up of 15 amino acids. The CDR3 here is CASSPTGQGSYEQYF. CDR3 nucleotides: TGTGCCAGCTCACCAACAGGACAGGGCTCCTACGAGCAGTACTTC.

V and J are TRBV11-3 and TRBJ2-1; D is possibly TRBD1 (6 bases). CDR3 size: 14 residues. The germline V gene has CDR1 SGHNT and CDR2 YENEEA. V lost 3 bases and J lost 6, with 12 bases in between. CDR3 amino acids: CASSLAGAGNEQFF. CDR3 sequence (DNA): TGTGCCAGCAGCTTGGCAGGGGCGGGCAATGAGCAGTTCTTC.

The genes are TRBV11-2 and TRBJ1-2, with D possibly TRBD1 on 5 matching bases. The germline CDR1 and CDR2 sequences are SGHAT and FQNNGV. V shed 0 bases and J shed 7 bases, with 12 bases lying between them. CDR3 length: 14 amino acids. The CDR3 loop is CASSLDGGRRGYTF. As DNA, the CDR3 is TGTGCCAGCAGCTTAGATGGGGGGAGACGTGGCTACACCTTC. The variable domain in full, completed from reference TRBV11-2 and TRBJ1-2, reads EAGVAQSPRYKIIEKRQSVAFWCNPISGHATLYWYQQILGQGPKLLIQFQNNGVVDDSQLPKDRFSAERLKGVDSTLKIQPAKLEDSAVYLCASSLDGGRRGYTFGSGTRLTVV.